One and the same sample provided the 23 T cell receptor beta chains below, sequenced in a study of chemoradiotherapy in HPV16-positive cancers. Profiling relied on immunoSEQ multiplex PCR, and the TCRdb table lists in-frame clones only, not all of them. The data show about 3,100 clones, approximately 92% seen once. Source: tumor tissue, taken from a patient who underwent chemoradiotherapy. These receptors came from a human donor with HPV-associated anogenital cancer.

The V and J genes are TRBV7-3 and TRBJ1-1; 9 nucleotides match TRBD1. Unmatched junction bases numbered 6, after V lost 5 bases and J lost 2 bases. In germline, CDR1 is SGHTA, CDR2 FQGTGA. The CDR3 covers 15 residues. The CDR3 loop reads CASSITGGPNTEAFF. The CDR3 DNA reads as TGTGCCAGCAGCATCACAGGGGGCCCCAACACTGAAGCTTTCTTT.

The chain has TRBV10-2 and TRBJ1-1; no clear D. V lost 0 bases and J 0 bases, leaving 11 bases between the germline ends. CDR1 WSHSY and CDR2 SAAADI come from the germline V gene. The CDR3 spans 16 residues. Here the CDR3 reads CASSESRLSLNTEAFF. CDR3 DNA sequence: TGCGCCAGCAGTGAGTCCCGCCTCAGCTTGAACACTGAAGCTTTCTTT.

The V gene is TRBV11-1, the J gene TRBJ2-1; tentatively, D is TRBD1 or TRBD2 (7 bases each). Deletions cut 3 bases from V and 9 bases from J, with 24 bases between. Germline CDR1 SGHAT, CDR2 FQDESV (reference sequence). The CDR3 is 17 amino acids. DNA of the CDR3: TGTGCCAGCAGCTTTATGAGCCGGGCCAGGGGGGGCGGTGAGCAGTTCTTC. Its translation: CASSFMSRARGGGEQFF.

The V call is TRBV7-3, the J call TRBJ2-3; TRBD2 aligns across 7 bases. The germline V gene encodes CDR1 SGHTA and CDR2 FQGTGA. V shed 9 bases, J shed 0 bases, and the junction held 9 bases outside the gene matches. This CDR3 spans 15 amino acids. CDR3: CASKKSGTSTDTQYF. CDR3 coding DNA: TGTGCCAGTAAAAAAAGCGGGACGAGCACAGATACGCAGTATTTT.

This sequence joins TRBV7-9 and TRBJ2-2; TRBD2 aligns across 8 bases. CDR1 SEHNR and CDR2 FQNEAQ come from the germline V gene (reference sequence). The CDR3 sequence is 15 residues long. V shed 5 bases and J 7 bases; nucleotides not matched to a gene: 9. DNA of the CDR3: TGTGCCAGCAGCCCGGGACCGGGGACTAGCGGGGAGCTGTTTTTT. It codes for CASSPGPGTSGELFF.

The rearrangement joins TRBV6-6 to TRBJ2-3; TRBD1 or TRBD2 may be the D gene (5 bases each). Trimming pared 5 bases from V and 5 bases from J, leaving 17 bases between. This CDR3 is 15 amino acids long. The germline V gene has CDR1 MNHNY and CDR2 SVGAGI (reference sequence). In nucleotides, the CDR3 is TGTGCCAGCAGTCATCCCTCGGGGACGTTAGATACGCAGTATTTT. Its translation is CASSHPSGTLDTQYF.

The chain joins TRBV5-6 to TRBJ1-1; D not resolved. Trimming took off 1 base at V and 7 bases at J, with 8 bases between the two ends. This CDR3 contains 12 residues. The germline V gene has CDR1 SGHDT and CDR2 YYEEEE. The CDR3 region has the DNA TGTGCCAGCAGCTTGCAGAGACTTGAAGCTTTCTTT. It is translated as CASSLQRLEAFF.

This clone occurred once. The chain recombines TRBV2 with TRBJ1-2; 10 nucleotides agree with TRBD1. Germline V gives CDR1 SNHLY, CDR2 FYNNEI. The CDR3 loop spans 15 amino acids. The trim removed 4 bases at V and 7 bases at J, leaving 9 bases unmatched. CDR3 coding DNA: TGTGCCAGCAGTGGGGGAGACAGGGGGCTAGTTGGCTACACCTTC. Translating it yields CASSGGDRGLVGYTF.

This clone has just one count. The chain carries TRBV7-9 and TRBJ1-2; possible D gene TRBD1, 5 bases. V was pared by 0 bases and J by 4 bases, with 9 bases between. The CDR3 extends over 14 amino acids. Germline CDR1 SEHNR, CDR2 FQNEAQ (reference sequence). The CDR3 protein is CASSLAGHSYGYTF. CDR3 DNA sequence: TGTGCCAGCAGCTTAGCGGGGCACAGCTATGGCTACACCTTC.

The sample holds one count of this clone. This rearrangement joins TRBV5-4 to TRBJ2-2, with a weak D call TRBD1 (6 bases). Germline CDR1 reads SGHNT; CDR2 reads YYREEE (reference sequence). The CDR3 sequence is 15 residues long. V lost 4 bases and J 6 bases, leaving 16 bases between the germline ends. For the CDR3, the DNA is TGTGCCAGCAGCCAAAGGCAGGGGTTTGCCGGGGAGCTGTTTTTT. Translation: CASSQRQGFAGELFF.

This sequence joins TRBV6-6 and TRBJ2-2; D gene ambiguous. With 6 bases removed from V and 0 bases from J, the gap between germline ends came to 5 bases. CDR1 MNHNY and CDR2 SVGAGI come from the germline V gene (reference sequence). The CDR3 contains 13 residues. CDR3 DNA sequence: TGTGCCAGCAGGGGGTCGAACACCGGGGAGCTGTTTTTT. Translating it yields CASRGSNTGELFF.

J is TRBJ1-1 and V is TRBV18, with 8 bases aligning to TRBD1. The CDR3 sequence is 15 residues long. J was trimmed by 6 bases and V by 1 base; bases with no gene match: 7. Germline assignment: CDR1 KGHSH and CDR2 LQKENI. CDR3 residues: CASSPRTGGVAEAFF. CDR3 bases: TGTGCCAGCTCACCACGAACAGGGGGAGTAGCTGAAGCTTTCTTT. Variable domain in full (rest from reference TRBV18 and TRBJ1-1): NAGVMQNPRHLVRRRGQEARLRCSPMKGHSHVYWYRQLPEEGLKFMVYLQKENIIDESGMPKERFSAEFPKEGPSILRIQQVVRGDSAAYFCASSPRTGGVAEAFFGQGTRLTVV.

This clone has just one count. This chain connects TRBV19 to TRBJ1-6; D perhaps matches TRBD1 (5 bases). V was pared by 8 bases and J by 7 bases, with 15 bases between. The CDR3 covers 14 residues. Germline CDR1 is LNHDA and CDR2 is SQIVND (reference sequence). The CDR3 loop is CASQPGPTNSPLHF. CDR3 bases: TGTGCCAGTCAACCGGGACCGACGAATTCACCCCTCCACTTT.

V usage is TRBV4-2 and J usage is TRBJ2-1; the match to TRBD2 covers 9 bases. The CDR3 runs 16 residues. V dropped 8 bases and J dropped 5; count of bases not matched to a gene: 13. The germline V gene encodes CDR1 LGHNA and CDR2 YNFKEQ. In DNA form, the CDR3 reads TGTGCCAGCGGTGCAGGGGGAGCGGGAGGCGACAATGAGCAGTTCTTC. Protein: CASGAGGAGGDNEQFF.

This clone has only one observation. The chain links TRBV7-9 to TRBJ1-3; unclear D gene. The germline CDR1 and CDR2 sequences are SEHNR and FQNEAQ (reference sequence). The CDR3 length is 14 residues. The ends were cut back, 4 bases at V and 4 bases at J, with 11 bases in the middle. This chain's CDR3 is CASSSRGLGNTIYF. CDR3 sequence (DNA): TGTGCCAGCAGCTCCCGAGGGTTAGGAAACACCATATATTTT.

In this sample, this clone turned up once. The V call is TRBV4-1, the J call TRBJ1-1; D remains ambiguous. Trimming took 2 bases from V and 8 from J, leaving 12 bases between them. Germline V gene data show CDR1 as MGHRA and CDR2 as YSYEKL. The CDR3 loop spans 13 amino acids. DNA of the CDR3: TGCGCCAGCAGCCAAACGACGACGGCAGAAGCTTTCTTT. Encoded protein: CASSQTTTAEAFF.

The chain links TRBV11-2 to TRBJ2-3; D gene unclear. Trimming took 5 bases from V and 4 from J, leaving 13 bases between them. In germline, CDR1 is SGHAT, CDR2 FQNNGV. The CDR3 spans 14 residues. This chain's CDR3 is CASSHTAEADTQYF. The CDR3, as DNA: TGTGCCAGCAGCCATACGGCCGAGGCAGATACGCAGTATTTT.

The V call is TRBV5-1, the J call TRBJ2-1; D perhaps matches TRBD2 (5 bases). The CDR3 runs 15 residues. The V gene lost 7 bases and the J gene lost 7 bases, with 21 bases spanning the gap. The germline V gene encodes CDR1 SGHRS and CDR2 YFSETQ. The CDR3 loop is CASQTRGGVGNEQFF. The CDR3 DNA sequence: TGCGCCAGCCAGACCCGAGGAGGTGTAGGAAATGAGCAGTTCTTC.

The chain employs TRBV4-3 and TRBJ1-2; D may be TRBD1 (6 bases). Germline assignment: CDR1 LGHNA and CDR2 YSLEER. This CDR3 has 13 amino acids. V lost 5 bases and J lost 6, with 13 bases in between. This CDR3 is CASSDSAGDGYTF. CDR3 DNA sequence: TGCGCCAGCAGCGATAGTGCAGGGGATGGCTACACCTTC.

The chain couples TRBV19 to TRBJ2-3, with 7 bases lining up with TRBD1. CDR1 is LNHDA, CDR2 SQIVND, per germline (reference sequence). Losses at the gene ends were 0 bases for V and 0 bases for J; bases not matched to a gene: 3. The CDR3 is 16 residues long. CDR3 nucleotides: TGTGCCAGTAGTATAGAGGGACAGTTAAGCACAGATACGCAGTATTTT. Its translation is CASSIEGQLSTDTQYF.

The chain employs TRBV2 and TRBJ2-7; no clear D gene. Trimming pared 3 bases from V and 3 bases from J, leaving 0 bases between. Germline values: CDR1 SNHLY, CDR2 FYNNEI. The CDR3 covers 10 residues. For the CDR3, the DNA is TGTGCCAGCAGTGACTACGAGCAGTACGTC. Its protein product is CASSDYEQYV.

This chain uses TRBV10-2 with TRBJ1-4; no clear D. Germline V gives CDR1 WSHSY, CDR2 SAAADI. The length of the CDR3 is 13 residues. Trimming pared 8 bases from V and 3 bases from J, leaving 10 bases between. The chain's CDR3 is CASQRGSNEKLFF. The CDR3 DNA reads TGCGCCAGCCAACGGGGTTCTAATGAAAAACTGTTTTTT.

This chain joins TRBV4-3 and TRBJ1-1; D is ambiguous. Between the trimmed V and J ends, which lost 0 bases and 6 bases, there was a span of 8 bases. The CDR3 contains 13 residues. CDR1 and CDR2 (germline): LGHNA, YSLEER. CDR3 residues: CASSQEPEAEAFF. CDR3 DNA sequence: TGCGCCAGCAGCCAAGAACCTGAGGCTGAAGCTTTCTTT.